This entry lists 8 T cell receptor beta chains sequenced from one sample in a study of blood T cells in healthy people across ages. Primed by a sample-barcoded 5' primer and a J-beta primer mix, a second PCR proceeded for roughly 6 to 12 cycles. Using its own MiXCR run on the 5' RACE reads, TCRdb lists one record per CDR3 protein. The sample shows over 750,000 distinct CDR3 sequences, 20% to 25% of them seen only once. The same specimen was also included in a second study, on T cells of mothers and their children.

Sequencing was carried out using blood. The receptors here all came from a boy between 5 and 17 years old in good health.

The rearrangement links TRBV2 to TRBJ1-1, with D unclear. V was clipped by 5 bases and J by 1 base, with 11 bases between them. Per germline, CDR1 SNHLY and CDR2 FYNNEI. The CDR3 runs 14 residues. CDR3 in amino acids: CASSTFSGNTEAFF. In nucleotides, the CDR3 is TGTGCCAGCAGTACCTTTTCGGGGAACACTGAAGCTTTCTTT. Looking up the rest from reference TRBV2 and TRBJ1-1 gives the full variable domain: EPEVTQTPSHQVTQMGQEVILRCVPISNHLYFYWYRQILGQKVEFLVSFYNNEISEKSEIFDDQFSVERPDGSNFTLKIRSTKLEDSAMYFCASSTFSGNTEAFFGQGTRLTVV.

The sample holds one count of this clonotype. The rearrangement uses TRBV6-5 and TRBJ1-2; 10 bases match TRBD1. Germline V lookup: CDR1 MNHEY, CDR2 SVGAGI. Trimming cost V 4 bases and J 0 bases; bases outside gene matches: 5. The CDR3 is 16 amino acids. The CDR3 sequence is CASSSDRGFSNYGYTF. CDR3 sequence (DNA): TGTGCCAGCAGTTCGGACAGGGGGTTTTCTAACTATGGCTACACCTTC.

V usage is TRBV11-2 and J usage is TRBJ2-7, with a weak D call TRBD2 (6 bases). The germline CDR1 and CDR2 sequences are SGHAT and FQNNGV. V lost 2 bases to trimming and J lost 7 bases, with 9 bases between them. This CDR3 is 12 amino acids long. The CDR3 here is CASSLLAGEQYF. The CDR3 DNA reads TGTGCCAGCAGCTTACTCGCGGGGGAGCAGTACTTC.

V and J are TRBV5-1 and TRBJ2-7; 8 bases line up with TRBD1. This CDR3 is 15 amino acids long. V shed 4 bases, J shed 3 bases, and the junction held 9 bases outside the gene matches. Germline V lookup: CDR1 SGHRS, CDR2 YFSETQ. CDR3 residues: CASSTYGQGNYEQYF. DNA for the CDR3: TGCGCCAGCAGCACCTACGGACAGGGTAACTACGAGCAGTACTTC.

This clonotype was seen only a few times. The chain couples TRBV29-1 to TRBJ2-7; no definite D call. V shed 4 bases and J shed 4 bases, with 17 bases lying between them. CDR1 is SQVTM and CDR2 is ANQGSEA in the germline V gene. CDR3 length equals 14 residues. CDR3 residues: CSVGSGSIGYEQYF. The CDR3 coding sequence is TGCAGCGTTGGCTCCGGGTCAATAGGGTACGAGCAGTACTTC.

J is TRBJ2-3 and V is TRBV7-9, with 12 bases matching TRBD2. The CDR3 loop spans 16 amino acids. J was trimmed by 5 bases and V by 5 bases; bases with no gene match: 8. CDR1 SEHNR and CDR2 FQNEAQ come from the germline V gene (reference sequence). The DNA for the CDR3 is TGTGCCAGCAGCCAGCTAGCGGGGGGGCCCGGAGATACGCAGTATTTT. Translating gives CASSQLAGGPGDTQYF.

In DNA, the CDR3 is TGTGCCGGAGCGGAAGCGGGGAGCTCCTACAATGAGCAGTTCTTC. It codes for CAGAEAGSSYNEQFF. The genes are TRBV7-9 and TRBJ2-1; 7 nucleotides agree with TRBD2. The CDR3 consists of 15 residues. The germline gives CDR1 SEHNR, CDR2 FQNEAQ (reference sequence). V was clipped by 11 bases and J by 0 bases; unmatched bases: 10.

This clonotype was observed a few times. The rearrangement uses TRBV28 and TRBJ2-3; TRBD2 might be the D (6 bases). The CDR3 length is 15 residues. Between the trimmed V and J ends, which lost 5 bases and 6 bases, there was a span of 18 bases. In germline, CDR1 is MDHEN, CDR2 SYDVKM. The CDR3 region is CASSLLDGSTDTQYF. CDR3 sequence (DNA): TGTGCCAGCAGTCTCCTCGACGGGAGTACGGATACGCAGTATTTT.